The following is a TCR beta chain sequence with its context. Its antigen is unidentified. This entry belongs to a study of T-cell reconstitution after alpha-beta-depleted transplantation in children. Study-wide results and limits: At around two months after transplant, the alpha-beta T cells were reportedly derived from several hundred expanded clones that came from non-depleted graft cells.

Molecular barcoding with unique molecular identifiers was used for the TCRbeta library. TCRdb used MiXCR to reprocess the PCR reads, holding one entry per CDR3 protein. The sample shows fewer than 750,000 distinct CDR3 sequences, over 20% of them seen only once. V shed 7 bases and J 6 bases; nucleotides not matched to a gene: 6. The length of the CDR3 is 13 residues. CDR1 is MDHEN, CDR2 SYDVKM, per germline. The receptor was isolated from a boy under three years old with Wiskott-Aldrich syndrome, due to receive a stem cell transplant. The rearrangement links TRBV28 to TRBJ2-1; 7 bases map to TRBD2. The source material was PBMCs, sampled before TCRalphabeta/CD19-depleted stem cell transplant. The CDR3 is CASMVGGANEQFF. CDR3 bases: TGTGCCAGCATGGTGGGAGGGGCCAATGAGCAGTTCTTC.